Below are 11 T cell receptor beta chains sequenced from a single sample in a study of T cells in Graves' hyperthyroidism and ophthalmopathy. Amplification of TCR beta CDR3 regions used RNA as the template. TCR CDR3 regions were first amplified by RT-PCR with HTBI primers. MiXCR, applied by TCRdb to the multiplex PCR reads, yields one record per CDR3 protein. The repertoire holds roughly 300,000 distinct CDR3 sequences, around 23% seen once, with around half in the top ten. The sequenced sample was blood. The receptor set was obtained from a woman aged 45-59 years with Graves' hyperthyroidism.

This clonotype appeared many times. This chain connects TRBV12-3 or TRBV12-4 to TRBJ2-2, with unresolved D. Trimming shortened V by 4 bases and J by 2 bases, and 8 bases separated the two germline ends. There are 14 residues in the CDR3. In DNA, the CDR3 is TGTGCCAGCAGTTGGGGAACTAACACCGGGGAGCTGTTTTTT. Its protein product is CASSWGTNTGELFF.

The rearrangement links TRBV2 to TRBJ2-1; TRBD1 is a possible D gene (6 bases). Germline CDR1 is SNHLY and CDR2 is FYNNEI. The CDR3 runs to 15 residues. V was trimmed by 4 bases and J by 5 bases, leaving 15 bases between them. CDR3 protein: CASSARDTRDNEQFF. The CDR3 nucleotides read TGTGCCAGCAGTGCCCGGGACACGAGGGACAATGAGCAGTTCTTC.

The chain uses TRBV2 and TRBJ1-5, with D uncertain. The ends were cut back, 6 bases at V and 3 bases at J, with 15 bases in the middle. Germline V gives CDR1 SNHLY, CDR2 FYNNEI. The CDR3 totals 15 residues. CDR3 in amino acids: CASSASMAYNQPQHF. As DNA, the CDR3 is TGTGCCAGCAGCGCCTCGATGGCTTACAATCAGCCCCAGCATTTT.

A word on this clonotype: A much larger clone differs from this one at a single base, so this may be a read error. Here the CDR3 reads CASSRTGNYEQYF. The CDR3 DNA follows: TGTGCCAGCAGTCGGACAGGGAACTACGAGCAGTACTTC. The genes are TRBV6-1 and TRBJ2-7; 8 bases fit TRBD1. V was pared by 5 bases and J by 3 bases, with 3 bases of the junction left unmatched. The CDR3 loop spans 13 amino acids. Germline assignment: CDR1 MNHNS and CDR2 SASEGT.

The sample holds many counts of this clonotype. The J gene is TRBJ1-2, the V gene TRBV18; D ambiguous. Germline loops: CDR1 KGHSH, CDR2 LQKENI. There are 14 residues in the CDR3. Deletions cut 2 bases from V and 5 bases from J, with 12 bases between. CDR3 residues: CASSPVTSPYGYTF. The CDR3 DNA reads TGTGCCAGCTCACCAGTGACCAGCCCATATGGCTACACCTTC.

This chain uses TRBV19 with TRBJ2-5; D is possibly TRBD2 (5 bases). The CDR3 loop spans 17 amino acids. The V gene's germline CDR1 is LNHDA and CDR2 SQIVND (reference sequence). Trimming removed 2 bases from V and 5 bases from J, with 21 bases in between. The CDR3 loop reads CASSIRLRHFGGETQYF. The CDR3 DNA reads as TGTGCCAGTAGTATACGACTGAGGCACTTTGGCGGGGAGACCCAGTACTTC.

The table lists this clonotype with a few counts. This sequence joins TRBV5-1 and TRBJ2-3; TRBD1 aligns across 10 bases. This CDR3 comprises 15 residues. After removal of 7 bases from V and 0 bases from J, the junction contained 5 bases not matched to a gene. Per germline, CDR1 SGHRS and CDR2 YFSETQ. The CDR3 sequence: CASGTGDTSTDTQYF. The CDR3 coding sequence is TGCGCCAGCGGGACAGGGGACACTAGCACAGATACGCAGTATTTT.

The chain links TRBV6-2 or TRBV6-3 to TRBJ1-1, with D possibly being TRBD1 (5 bases). V lost 6 bases and J 6 bases, leaving 17 bases between the germline ends. CDR3 length: 14 residues. CDR1 MNHEY and CDR2 SVGEGT come from the germline V gene. CDR3 protein: CASRRDPISSEAFF. CDR3 sequence (DNA): TGTGCCAGCAGGCGGGACCCTATTAGCTCTGAAGCTTTCTTT.

This clonotype was recorded at least ten times. CDR3 nucleotide sequence: TGCAGTGCTAGTAGTGTACAAGAGACCCAGTACTTC. This encodes CSASSVQETQYF. The gene calls are TRBV20-1 and TRBJ2-5; D is unresolved. Trimming removed 3 bases from V and 2 bases from J, with 7 bases in between. This CDR3 has 12 residues. The germline V gene has CDR1 DFQATT and CDR2 SNEGSKA (reference sequence).

Many counts were recorded for this clonotype. The chain employs TRBV20-1 and TRBJ2-1; D might be TRBD1 (6 bases). The germline CDR1 and CDR2 sequences are DFQATT and SNEGSKA (reference sequence). CDR3 size: 14 residues. Between the trimmed V and J ends, which lost 3 bases and 8 bases, there was a span of 17 bases. This CDR3 is CSASGGHSRYEQFF. The DNA for the CDR3 is TGCAGTGCTAGTGGGGGCCACTCCCGATATGAGCAGTTCTTC.

This clonotype was seen more than once but under ten times. V gene TRBV29-1 combines with J gene TRBJ1-2; 7 bases are shared with TRBD1. CDR3 size: 10 residues. The J segment lost 8 bases and the V segment lost 7 bases, leaving 4 bases of the junction unmatched. From germline, CDR1 is SQVTM and CDR2 ANQGSEA. The CDR3, as DNA: TGCAGCGACGACAGGGACGGCTACACCTTC. Its protein product is CSDDRDGYTF.